This TCR beta chain comes out of a study of CD8+ T cells in alopecia areata. Study background: Tofacitinib therapy took 6 to 18 months; 6 months off drug came after. Study conclusions and caveats: Sequenced scalp T cells also include alphabeta T cells resident in normal skin. Among the top 100, expanded CD8+ clones, as well as scalp clonality, were significantly decreased by tofacitinib.

As for treatment: oral pan-JAK inhibitor, 5-10 mg twice daily. It was from PBMCs that CD4+ and CD8+ T cells were sorted. About this clone: Antigen unknown.

RNA was isolated and reverse transcribed to cDNA, the sequencing template. Generated by immunoSEQ multiplex PCR, the TCRdb table keeps only in-frame clones and is missing some. The sample comprises some 180,000 clones, about 53% of which are singletons, and 9.5% to 14% rests with the top ten. Trimming stripped 2 bases from V and 4 bases from J, with 9 bases between. This CDR3 region has 14 residues. The germline V gene has CDR1 PRHDT and CDR2 FYEKMQ (reference sequence). The genes are TRBV13 and TRBJ1-5, with D perhaps TRBD1 (5 bases). Sequencing used CD8+ T cells sorted from blood, obtained at week 24, from a patient treated with tofacitinib. This TCR derives from a human donor with alopecia areata. Here the CDR3 reads CASSLRGPNQPQHF. In DNA, the CDR3 is TGTGCCAGCAGCTTAAGGGGACCTAATCAGCCCCAGCATTTT.